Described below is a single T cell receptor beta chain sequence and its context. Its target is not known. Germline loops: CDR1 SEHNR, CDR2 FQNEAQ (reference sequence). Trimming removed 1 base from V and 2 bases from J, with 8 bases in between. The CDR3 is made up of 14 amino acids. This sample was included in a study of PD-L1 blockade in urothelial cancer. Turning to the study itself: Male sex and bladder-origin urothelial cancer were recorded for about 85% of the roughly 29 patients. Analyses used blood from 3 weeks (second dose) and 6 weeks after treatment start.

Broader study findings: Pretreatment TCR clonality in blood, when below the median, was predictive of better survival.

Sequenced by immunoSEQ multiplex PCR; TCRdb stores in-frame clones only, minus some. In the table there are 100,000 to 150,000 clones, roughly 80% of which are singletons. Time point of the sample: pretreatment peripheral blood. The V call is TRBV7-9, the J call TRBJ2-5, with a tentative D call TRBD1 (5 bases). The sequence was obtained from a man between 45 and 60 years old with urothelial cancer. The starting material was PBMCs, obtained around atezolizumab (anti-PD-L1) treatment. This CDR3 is CASSLVRDQETQYF. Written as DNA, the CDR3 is TGTGCCAGCAGCTTAGTCAGGGATCAAGAGACCCAGTACTTC.